This record concerns one TCR beta chain sequence. No antigen is known for it. Trimming took off 1 base at V and 5 bases at J, with 12 bases between the two ends. The germline V gene has CDR1 SGHRS and CDR2 YFSETQ. This CDR3 comprises 15 residues. The sample belongs to a study of blood T cells in healthy people across ages. Whole-study findings and limits: TCR beta diversity per million T cells fell roughly linearly with age.

The authors ran a second PCR of 7 to 11 cycles using a sample-barcoded 5' primer and a J-beta primer mix. From each sample, at least 2.5 million paired-end reads containing CDR3 were obtained. One entry per CDR3 protein, called by TCRdb with MiXCR from the 5' RACE reads. The data contain some 760,000 distinct CDR3 sequences, 20% to 25% of them singletons. These data are also associated with another study on T cells of mothers and their children. That paper states: Sequencing returned over 8 million TCR beta CDR3 reads per mother and around 3 million per child.

This chain links TRBV5-1 with TRBJ1-4; no definite D call. Source material: blood. The receptor comes from a boy between 5 and 17 years old in good health. CDR3 sequence reads: CASSLSIDQNEKLFF. The CDR3 nucleotides are TGCGCCAGCAGCTTGTCTATCGACCAAAATGAAAAACTGTTTTTT.